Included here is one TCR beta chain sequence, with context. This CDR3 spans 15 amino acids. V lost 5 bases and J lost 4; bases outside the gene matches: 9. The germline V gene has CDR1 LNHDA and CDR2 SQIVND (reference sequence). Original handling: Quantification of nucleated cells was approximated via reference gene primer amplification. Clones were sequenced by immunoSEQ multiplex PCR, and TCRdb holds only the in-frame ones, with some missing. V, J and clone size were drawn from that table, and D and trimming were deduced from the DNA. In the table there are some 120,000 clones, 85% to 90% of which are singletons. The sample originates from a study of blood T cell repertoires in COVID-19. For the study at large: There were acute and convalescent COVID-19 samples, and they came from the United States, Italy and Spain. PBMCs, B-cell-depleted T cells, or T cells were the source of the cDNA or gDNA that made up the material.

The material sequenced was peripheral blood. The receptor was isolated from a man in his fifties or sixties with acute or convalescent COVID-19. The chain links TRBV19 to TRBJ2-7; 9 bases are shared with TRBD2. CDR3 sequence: CASSAGTSLFYEQYF. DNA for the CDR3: TGTGCCAGTAGTGCCGGGACTAGCCTTTTTTACGAGCAGTACTTC. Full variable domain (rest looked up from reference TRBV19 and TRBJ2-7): DGGITQSPKYLFRKEGQNVTLSCEQNLNHDAMYWYRQDPGQGLRLIYYSQIVNDFQKGDIAEGYSVSREKKESFPLTVTSAQKNPTAFYLCASSAGTSLFYEQYFGPGTRLTVT.